The rows below give T cell receptor beta chains drawn from one sample of a study of human T cells and chemical hapten exposure. TCRdb itself ran the RACE reads through MiXCR, one entry per CDR3 protein. The top ten hold roughly 1.6% of the sample, which has over 45,000 distinct CDR3 sequences, approximately 4.5% seen once. The sample consisted of whole blood. These receptors came from a female donor in good health. Some clones in this sample may be carry-over from other donors' samples. Each CDR3 is given with its conserved first and last residue. D genes are given only for firm matches. Not every row has a clone size; where given, it reads once, few, many or a size class.

J	size	V	D	DNA	CDR3
TRBJ2-5	many	TRBV5-1	.	TGCGCCAGCAGCTTGGGGCGATGGGAACAGGGTTCTCAAGAGACCCAGTACTTC	CASSLGRWEQGSQETQYF
TRBJ1-4	few	TRBV18	TRBD1	TGTGCCAGCTCACCCCAACAGGGGGCAGATCTGTTTTTT	CASSPQQGADLFF
TRBJ2-7	.	TRBV12-3/TRBV12-4	TRBD2	TGTGCCAGCGGAATAAGACGGGGGGGATACGAGCAGTACTTC	CASGIRRGGYEQYF
TRBJ2-4	many	TRBV3-1	TRBD1	TGTGCCAGCAGCCCTCTTAGGACAGGGGGCTTGTACTTC	CASSPLRTGGLYF
TRBJ2-1	many	TRBV24-1	.	TGTGCCACCAGTGATCCCGTTCGAGACGGTGAGCAGTTCTTC	CATSDPVRDGEQFF
TRBJ2-3	few	TRBV6-4	.	TGTGCCAGCAGTGATCCGGTAACGGGCACAGATACGCAGTATTTT	CASSDPVTGTDTQYF
TRBJ1-5	few	TRBV7-8	.	TGTGCCAGCAGCTTATTTGGGCACCCCAATCAGCCCCAGCATTTT	CASSLFGHPNQPQHF
TRBJ1-1	many	TRBV5-5	.	TGTGCCAGCAGCCTGGACAGCAATGAAGCTTTCTTT	CASSLDSNEAFF
TRBJ2-3	many	TRBV5-1	.	TGCGCCAGCAGCTCGACAAGCACAGATACGCAGTATTTT	CASSSTSTDTQYF
TRBJ2-5	.	TRBV2	.	TGTGCCAGCAGTAGCGGGTACGGAGAGACCCAGTACTTC	CASSSGYGETQYF
TRBJ1-1	.	TRBV5-1	.	TGCGCCAGCAGCAGAGACGGGGGGGAGAACACTGAAGCTTTCTTT	CASSRDGGENTEAFF
TRBJ2-7	many	TRBV20-1	.	TGCAGTGCTGCAGGCCTAGCGTCCTCGTCTGACGAGCAGTACTTC	CSAAGLASSSDEQYF
TRBJ1-2	many	TRBV19	.	TGTGCCAGTAGTGGACCCTTCTATGGCTACACCTTC	CASSGPFYGYTF
TRBJ2-3	many	TRBV6-1	.	TGTGCCAGCACCACGGAGGGGTCGGGTGCGGATACGCAGTATTTT	CASTTEGSGADTQYF
TRBJ2-7	few	TRBV5-6	.	TGTGCCAGCGATACCGGATCCTCCTACGAGCAGTACTTC	CASDTGSSYEQYF
TRBJ2-1	many	TRBV5-4	.	TGTGCCAGCAGCCTGAGCGGAAACAATGAGCAGTTCTTC	CASSLSGNNEQFF
TRBJ2-1	medium-sized	TRBV2	.	TGTGCCAGCAGTGATCTGGGTAACCCAAATGAGCAGTTCTTC	CASSDLGNPNEQFF
TRBJ2-7	medium-sized	TRBV7-9	.	TGTGCCAGCAGCTTAAGGGAAACATACGAGCAGTACTTC	CASSLRETYEQYF
TRBJ2-3	many	TRBV6-5	TRBD1	TGTGCCAGCAGTTACTCGACAGGGGGACGACTGCCCACAGATACGCAGTATTTT	CASSYSTGGRLPTDTQYF
TRBJ1-1	many	TRBV6-6	TRBD1	TGTGCCAGCACCTTAAATACGGGGACAGCTGAAGCTTTCTTT	CASTLNTGTAEAFF
TRBJ2-1	many	TRBV10-3	.	TGTGCCATCAGTGAAAGGGACCCCCGCTCCTACAATGAGCAGTTCTTC	CAISERDPRSYNEQFF
TRBJ1-6	many	TRBV7-2	TRBD1	TGTGCCAGCAGTCGGGACAGGGGTTCACCCCTCCACTTT	CASSRDRGSPLHF